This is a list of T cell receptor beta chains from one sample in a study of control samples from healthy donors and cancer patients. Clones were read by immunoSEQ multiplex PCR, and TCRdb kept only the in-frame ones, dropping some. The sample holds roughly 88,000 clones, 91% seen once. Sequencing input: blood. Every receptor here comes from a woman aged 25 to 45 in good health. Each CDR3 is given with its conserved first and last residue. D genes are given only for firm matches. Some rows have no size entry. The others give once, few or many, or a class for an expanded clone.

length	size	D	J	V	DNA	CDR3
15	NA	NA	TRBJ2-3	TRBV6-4	TGTGCCAGCAGCTCCGGGAATGGGGTGCCCGTGCCGCAGTATTTT	CASSSGNGVPVPQYF
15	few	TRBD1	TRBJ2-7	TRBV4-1	TGCGCCAGCAGCCAAGCCGGGACAGCCACCTACGAGCAGTACTTC	CASSQAGTATYEQYF
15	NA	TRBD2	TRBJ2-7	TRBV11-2	TGTGCCAGCAGCTTGTCGACTAGCGGCTCCTACGAGCAGTACTTC	CASSLSTSGSYEQYF
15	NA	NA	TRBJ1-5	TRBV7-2	TGTGCCAGCAGCTTAATGGTGGGTGTCGGTCAGCCCCAGCATTTT	CASSLMVGVGQPQHF
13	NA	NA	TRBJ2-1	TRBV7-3	TGTGCCAGCAGCTTAACTGACTCCGGTGAGCAGTTCTTC	CASSLTDSGEQFF
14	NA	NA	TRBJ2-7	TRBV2	TGTGCCAGGAGGGGGGGGCGGGACTCCTACGAGCAGTACTTC	CARRGGRDSYEQYF
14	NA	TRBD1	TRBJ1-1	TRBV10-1	TGCGCCAGCAGACCCGGGACAGGGGGGACTGAAGCTTTCTTT	CASRPGTGGTEAFF
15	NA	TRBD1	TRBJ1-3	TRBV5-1	TGCGCCAGCAGCGGGGGACAGGGGGCCTGGGACACCATATATTTT	CASSGGQGAWDTIYF
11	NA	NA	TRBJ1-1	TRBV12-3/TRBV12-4	TGTGCCAGCAGCGCCGGGATGGTGGCTTTCTTT	CASSAGMVAFF
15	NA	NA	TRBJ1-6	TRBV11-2	TGTGCCAGCAGACTCGCTACAGGGAGCAATTCACCCCTCCACTTT	CASRLATGSNSPLHF
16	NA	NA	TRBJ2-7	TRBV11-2	TGTGCCAGCAGCTTAGTCTGGTCAGGGGTCGCCTACGAGCAGTACTTC	CASSLVWSGVAYEQYF
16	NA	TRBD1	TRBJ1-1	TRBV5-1	TGCGCCAGCAGCTACGGGACAGGGGGTATGGACACTGAAGCTTTCTTT	CASSYGTGGMDTEAFF
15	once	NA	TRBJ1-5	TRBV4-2	TGTGCCAGCAGCCAAGATCGTGGACAGTACCAGCCCCAGCATTTT	CASSQDRGQYQPQHF
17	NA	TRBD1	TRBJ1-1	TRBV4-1	TGCGCCAGCAGCCGCTCCGGGACAGGGGGCGATAGGGGTGAAGCTTTCTTT	CASSRSGTGGDRGEAFF